A selection of T cell receptor beta chains follows, all from one sample in a study of identical twins. TCRdb re-called the 5' RACE reads with MiXCR, one entry per CDR3 protein. The sample contains 1,800,000 or so distinct CDR3 sequences, 25% to 35% of which appear only once. The sample was cord blood. These receptors all stem from a newborn girl in good health. The CDR3 runs from the conserved cysteine through the conserved F or W. The D gene is left open where the match is weak. Rows may omit the clone size; those that give it use once, few, many or a size class.

TRBV6-6	TRBD2	.	TRBJ2-5	CASSYSSLAESYNEQYF	TGTGCCAGCAGTTACTCAAGCCTAGCGGAATCCTACAATGAGCAGTACTTC
TRBV29-1	TRBD2	.	TRBJ2-1	CSVGGPSGSYNEQFF	TGCAGCGTTGGAGGTCCTAGCGGTTCCTACAATGAGCAGTTCTTC
TRBV12-3/TRBV12-4	TRBD1	.	TRBJ1-4	CASSLGVDRGGLHEKLFF	TGTGCCAGCAGTTTAGGGGTGGACAGGGGAGGCTTACATGAAAAACTGTTTTTT
TRBV6-2/TRBV6-3	.	.	TRBJ2-7	CASGRWAGARGADEQYF	TGTGCCAGCGGGCGATGGGCTGGCGCCAGGGGGGCCGATGAGCAGTACTTC
TRBV5-1	.	.	TRBJ2-3	CASSLAVEPSTDTQYF	TGCGCCAGCAGCTTGGCCGTGGAGCCAAGCACAGATACGCAGTATTTT
TRBV27	TRBD1	.	TRBJ1-4	CASSFLGQGSEKPFF	TGTGCCAGCAGTTTTCTGGGACAGGGTTCCGAAAAACCGTTTTTT
TRBV20-1	.	.	TRBJ2-6	CSAFFLGGANVLTF	TGCAGTGCTTTCTTCTTGGGTGGGGCCAACGTCCTGACTTTC
TRBV5-1	TRBD2	.	TRBJ2-3	CASSLQAGAPRGGDTQYF	TGCGCCAGCAGCTTACAAGCGGGGGCCCCCCGGGGTGGAGATACGCAGTATTTT
TRBV28	.	.	TRBJ1-1	CASSLQGWVTEAFF	TGTGCCAGCAGTTTACAGGGTTGGGTCACTGAAGCTTTCTTT
TRBV9	.	.	TRBJ2-2	CACSVGTGELFF	TGTGCCTGCAGCGTTGGCACCGGGGAGCTGTTTTTT
TRBV5-5	.	.	TRBJ2-7	CASSLEFGRSYEQYF	TGTGCCAGCAGCTTGGAGTTCGGCAGGTCCTACGAGCAGTACTTC
TRBV28	.	.	TRBJ2-1	CASSLRGRLNNEQFF	TGTGCCAGCAGTTTAAGAGGGAGACTCAACAATGAGCAGTTCTTC
TRBV6-5	TRBD2	few	TRBJ2-3	CASSYGLAGGREDTQYF	TGTGCCAGCAGTTACGGACTAGCGGGAGGGCGAGAAGATACGCAGTATTTT
TRBV7-9	TRBD2	.	TRBJ2-3	CASSLIRLEAGVPHTDTQYF	TGTGCCAGCAGCTTAATTAGGCTCGAAGCGGGGGTTCCTCACACAGATACGCAGTATTTT
TRBV28	.	.	TRBJ2-5	CASSFVGRVDNEQYF	TGTGCCAGCAGTTTTGTGGGCAGGGTGGACAATGAGCAGTACTTC
TRBV20-1	.	.	TRBJ1-5	CSASWTPLDSNQPQHF	TGCAGTGCTAGCTGGACTCCCTTAGATAGCAATCAGCCCCAGCATTTT
TRBV14	.	once	TRBJ2-7	CASSPQGSSIYEQYF	TGTGCCAGCAGCCCCCAGGGGAGCTCTATCTACGAGCAGTACTTC
TRBV28	.	.	TRBJ2-7	CASNPGWVGPYEQYF	TGTGCCAGCAACCCCGGGTGGGTAGGTCCCTACGAGCAGTACTTC
TRBV27	.	few	TRBJ1-5	CASSLAGPSQPQHF	TGTGCCAGCAGTTTAGCAGGGCCGAGTCAGCCCCAGCATTTT
TRBV29-1	TRBD1	.	TRBJ2-7	CSVRTGEQYF	TGCAGCGTCCGGACAGGCGAGCAGTACTTC
TRBV11-2	.	few	TRBJ2-7	CASSHLLGTTYEQYF	TGTGCCAGCAGTCACCTCCTGGGGACAACCTACGAGCAGTACTTC
TRBV6-6	TRBD2	few	TRBJ2-7	CASRQTSGTTYEQYF	TGTGCCAGCAGACAAACTAGCGGAACTACCTACGAGCAGTACTTC
TRBV12-3/TRBV12-4	.	few	TRBJ1-1	CASRYRNTEAFF	TGTGCCAGCAGGTATAGAAACACTGAAGCTTTCTTT
TRBV28	.	.	TRBJ1-6	CASTEKNRASSYNSPLHF	TGTGCCAGCACCGAAAAGAACAGGGCTAGCTCCTATAATTCACCCCTCCACTTT
TRBV4-1	TRBD1	.	TRBJ1-1	CASSQRQGGNTEAFF	TGTGCCAGCAGCCAACGACAGGGGGGAAACACTGAAGCTTTCTTT
TRBV9	TRBD2	.	TRBJ2-1	CASTPGSGTANEQFF	TGTGCCAGCACCCCGGGTAGCGGGACCGCCAATGAGCAGTTCTTC
TRBV10-3	TRBD2	many	TRBJ2-3	CAISIVPGTSRTDTQYF	TGTGCCATCAGTATTGTGCCGGGGACTAGTCGCACAGATACGCAGTATTTT
TRBV12-3/TRBV12-4	.	.	TRBJ1-2	CASSLVGRGSDYGYTF	TGTGCCAGCAGTTTGGTGGGTAGGGGGAGTGACTATGGCTACACCTTC
TRBV7-2	TRBD1	once	TRBJ2-3	CASSSGTGRGPDTQYF	TGTGCCAGCAGCTCGGGGACAGGGCGAGGACCAGATACGCAGTATTTT
TRBV6-1	.	few	TRBJ1-2	CASSDQVGDGYTF	TGTGCCAGCAGTGACCAGGTCGGAGATGGCTACACCTTC
TRBV5-1	TRBD1	few	TRBJ2-3	CASSWTGGLDTQYF	TGCGCCAGCAGCTGGACAGGGGGCCTAGATACGCAGTATTTT
TRBV10-3	.	.	TRBJ2-5	CAISESPPQETQYF	TGTGCCATCAGTGAGTCACCGCCCCAAGAGACCCAGTACTTC
TRBV25-1	.	.	TRBJ2-1	CASSHTGSGETQFF	TGTGCCAGCAGTCACACAGGGAGCGGAGAGACCCAGTTCTTC
TRBV5-1	.	few	TRBJ1-4	CASSLGTLATNEKLFF	TGTGCCAGCAGCCTTGGGACCCTCGCAACTAATGAAAAACTGTTTTTT
TRBV3-1	.	.	TRBJ1-5	CASSQDRGLGNQPQHF	TGTGCCAGCAGCCAAGACAGGGGCTTGGGCAATCAGCCCCAGCATTTT